The clone carrying this T cell receptor beta chain has a handful of counts. Its matching antigen is unknown. Losses at the gene ends were 5 bases for V and 8 bases for J; bases not matched to a gene: 6. Germline V gene data show CDR1 as MGHRA and CDR2 as YSYEKL. The CDR3 covers 13 residues. Every isolated RNA sample was fully reverse transcribed, so sequencing captured expressed TCRB transcripts. Sequencing was performed with immunoSEQ multiplex PCR; in TCRdb, only in-frame clones are kept and a portion is missing. The sample shows around 290,000 clones, about 8% of them seen only once. The entry originates in a study of beta chain features in type 1 diabetes. The study's findings and limits: Patients showed naive, central memory and Treg TCRB repertoires that appeared more similar than those of healthy donors. HLA influence on TCRB rearrangement stayed unresolved here.

This receptor was obtained from a woman between 18 and 29 years old in good health. The material sequenced was central memory CD4+ T cells from blood. This chain joins TRBV4-1 and TRBJ2-1, with 7 bases aligning to TRBD1. As DNA, the CDR3 is TGCGCCAGCAGCAGACAGGGTGGTGATGAGCAGTTCTTC. Its translation is CASSRQGGDEQFF.